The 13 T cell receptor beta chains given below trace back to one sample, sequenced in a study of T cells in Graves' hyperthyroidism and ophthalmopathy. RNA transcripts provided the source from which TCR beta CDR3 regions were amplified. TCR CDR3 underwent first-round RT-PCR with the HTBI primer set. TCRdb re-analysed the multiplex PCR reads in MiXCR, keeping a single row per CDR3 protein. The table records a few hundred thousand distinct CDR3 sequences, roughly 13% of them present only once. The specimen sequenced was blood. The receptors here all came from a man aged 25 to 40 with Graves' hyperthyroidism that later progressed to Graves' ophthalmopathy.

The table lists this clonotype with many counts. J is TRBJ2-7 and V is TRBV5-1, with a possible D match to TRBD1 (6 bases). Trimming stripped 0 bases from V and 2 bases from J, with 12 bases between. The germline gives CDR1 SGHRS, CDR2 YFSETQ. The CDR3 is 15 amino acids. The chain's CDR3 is CASSLASGQTYEQYF. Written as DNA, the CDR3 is TGCGCCAGCAGCTTGGCCTCTGGACAGACCTACGAGCAGTACTTC.

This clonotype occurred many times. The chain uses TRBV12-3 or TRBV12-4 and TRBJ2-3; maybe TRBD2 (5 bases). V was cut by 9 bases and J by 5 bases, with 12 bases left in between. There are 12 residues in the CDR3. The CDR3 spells CASRTAGDTQYF. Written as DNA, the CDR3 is TGTGCCAGTAGGACGGCGGGAGATACGCAGTATTTT.

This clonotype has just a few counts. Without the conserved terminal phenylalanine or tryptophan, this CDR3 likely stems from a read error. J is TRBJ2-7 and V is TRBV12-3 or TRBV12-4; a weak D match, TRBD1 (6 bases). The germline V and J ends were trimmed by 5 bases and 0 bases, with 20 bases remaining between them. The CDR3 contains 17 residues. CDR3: CASSPQLPGHLSYEQYL. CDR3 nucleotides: TGTGCCAGCAGTCCCCAATTACCGGGACACCTCTCCTACGAGCAGTACCTC.

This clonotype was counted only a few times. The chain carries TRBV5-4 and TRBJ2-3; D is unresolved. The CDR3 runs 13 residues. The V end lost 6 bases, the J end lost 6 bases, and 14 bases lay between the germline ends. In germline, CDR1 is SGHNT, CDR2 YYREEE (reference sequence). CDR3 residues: CASTDTLGDTQYF. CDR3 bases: TGTGCCAGCACCGACACCCTTGGCGATACGCAGTATTTT.

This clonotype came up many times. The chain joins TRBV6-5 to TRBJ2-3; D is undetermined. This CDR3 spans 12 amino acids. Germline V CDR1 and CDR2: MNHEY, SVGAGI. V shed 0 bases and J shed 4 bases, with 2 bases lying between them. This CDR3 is CASSYSPDTQYF. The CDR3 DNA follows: TGTGCCAGCAGTTACTCTCCAGATACGCAGTATTTT.

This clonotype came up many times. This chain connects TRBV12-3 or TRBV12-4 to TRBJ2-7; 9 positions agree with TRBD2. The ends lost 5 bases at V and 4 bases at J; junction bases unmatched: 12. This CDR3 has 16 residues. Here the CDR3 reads CASSPYLGGGAYEQYF. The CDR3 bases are TGTGCCAGCAGTCCCTACCTCGGCGGGGGGGCTTACGAGCAGTACTTC.

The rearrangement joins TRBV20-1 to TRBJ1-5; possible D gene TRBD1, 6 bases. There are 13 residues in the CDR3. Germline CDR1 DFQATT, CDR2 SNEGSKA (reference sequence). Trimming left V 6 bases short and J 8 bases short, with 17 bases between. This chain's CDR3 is CSARAGTTKPQHF. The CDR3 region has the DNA TGCAGTGCGAGGGCCGGGACAACAAAGCCCCAGCATTTT.

The CDR3 DNA follows: TGTGCCAGCTCCGACCGGGGGCGGGACCGTACGGCCGAGCAGTACTTC. Protein product: CASSDRGRDRTAEQYF. V and J are TRBV3-1 and TRBJ2-7, with D possibly being TRBD1 or TRBD2 (6 bases each). Trimming removed 8 bases from V and 6 bases from J, with 26 bases in between. Germline assignment: CDR1 LGHDT and CDR2 YNNKEL (reference sequence). The CDR3 extends over 16 amino acids.

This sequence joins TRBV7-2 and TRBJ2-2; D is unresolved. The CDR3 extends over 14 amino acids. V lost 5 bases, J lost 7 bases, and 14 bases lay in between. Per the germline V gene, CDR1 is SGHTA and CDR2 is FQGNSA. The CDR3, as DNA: TGTGCCAGCAGCCACGACGGAGCCGACGGGGAGCTGTTTTTT. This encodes CASSHDGADGELFF.

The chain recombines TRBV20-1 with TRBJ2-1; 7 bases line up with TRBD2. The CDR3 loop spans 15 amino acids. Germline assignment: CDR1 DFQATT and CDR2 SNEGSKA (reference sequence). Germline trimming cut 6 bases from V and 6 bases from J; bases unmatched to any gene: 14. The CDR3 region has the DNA TGCAGTGCGCCCCCCAGGGAGGGTTTTGGCAATGAGCAGTTCTTC. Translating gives CSAPPREGFGNEQFF.

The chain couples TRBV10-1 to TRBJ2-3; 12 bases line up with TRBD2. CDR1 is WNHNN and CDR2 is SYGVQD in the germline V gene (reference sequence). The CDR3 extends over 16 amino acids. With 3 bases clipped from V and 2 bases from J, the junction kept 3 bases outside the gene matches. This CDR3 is CASSELAGGYTDTQYF. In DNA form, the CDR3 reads TGCGCCAGCAGTGAACTAGCGGGGGGTTACACAGATACGCAGTATTTT.

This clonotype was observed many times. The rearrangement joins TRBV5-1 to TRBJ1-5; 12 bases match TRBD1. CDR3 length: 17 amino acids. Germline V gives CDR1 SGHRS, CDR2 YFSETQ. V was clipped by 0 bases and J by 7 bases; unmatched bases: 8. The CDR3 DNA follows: TGCGCCAGCAGCTTGGGACCAGGGACAGGGGGCCGGCAGCCCCAGCATTTT. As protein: CASSLGPGTGGRQPQHF.

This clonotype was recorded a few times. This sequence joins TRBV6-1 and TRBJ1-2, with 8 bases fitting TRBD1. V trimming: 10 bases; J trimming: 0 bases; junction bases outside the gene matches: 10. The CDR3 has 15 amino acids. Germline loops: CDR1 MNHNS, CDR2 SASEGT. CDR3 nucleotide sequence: TGTGCCACCTCCGCCGGGACAGGTGCTAACTATGGCTACACCTTC. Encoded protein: CATSAGTGANYGYTF.